These T cell receptor beta chains were read from a single sample in a study of shared clonotypes between healthy human individuals. Here immunoSEQ multiplex PCR was the method, and the copy in TCRdb shows in-frame clones only, minus some. The sample lists 1,500,000 or so clones; roughly 96% were seen once. Material: naive CD4+ T cells sorted from blood. The receptors originated from a man aged 30 to 39 in good health. CDR3s include the opening cysteine and the closing phenylalanine or tryptophan. D genes are given only for firm matches. Rows give clone size only sometimes, using once, few, many, or a class for an expanded clone.

cdr3_aa,cdr3_nt,v_call,cdr3_length,j_call,clone_size,d_call
CASSFGNTGHTDTQYF,TGTGCCAGCAGCTTTGGCAATACGGGCCACACAGATACGCAGTATTTT,TRBV7-2,16,TRBJ2-3,NA,NA
CASSLGQNNEQFF,TGTGCCAGCAGCTTAGGGCAGAACAATGAGCAGTTCTTC,TRBV11-2,13,TRBJ2-1,NA,NA
CAISRDRDNQPQHF,TGTGCCATCAGTCGTGACAGAGACAATCAGCCCCAGCATTTT,TRBV10-3,14,TRBJ1-5,NA,NA
CASSDYGPAYYEQYF,TGTGCCAGCAGCGACTACGGGCCAGCCTATTACGAGCAGTACTTC,TRBV5-6,15,TRBJ2-7,NA,NA
CASSPRVRPMNTEAFF,TGTGCCAGCTCACCACGGGTCCGGCCAATGAACACTGAAGCTTTCTTT,TRBV18,16,TRBJ1-1,NA,NA
CASSEALKGRILSTTGELFF,TGTGCCAGCAGTGAAGCCCTTAAGGGTCGGATTCTTTCGACGACCGGGGAGCTGTTTTTT,TRBV6-1,20,TRBJ2-2,NA,NA
CASAGTGVTEAFF,TGTGCCAGTGCCGGGACAGGGGTCACTGAAGCTTTCTTT,TRBV2,13,TRBJ1-1,once,TRBD1
CASSRTGTYEQYF,TGTGCCAGCAGCCGGACAGGAACCTACGAGCAGTACTTC,TRBV6-6,13,TRBJ2-7,once,TRBD1
CASRDIPRPQHF,TGTGCCAGCCGGGACATCCCAAGGCCCCAGCATTTT,TRBV28,12,TRBJ1-5,NA,NA
CASRLQGVGNQPQHF,TGTGCCAGCAGGCTACAGGGAGTAGGGAATCAGCCCCAGCATTTT,TRBV7-2,15,TRBJ1-5,NA,NA
CATSRGSIGEQFF,TGTGCCACCAGCAGAGGGTCGATCGGTGAGCAGTTCTTC,TRBV15,13,TRBJ2-1,NA,NA
CASSVGQGVATNEKLFF,TGTGCCAGCAGCGTGGGACAGGGGGTTGCAACTAATGAAAAACTGTTTTTT,TRBV9,17,TRBJ1-4,NA,TRBD1
CASSVGVRSGRNTEQFF,TGTGCCAGCAGCGTAGGAGTTCGGAGCGGGAGAAATACCGAGCAGTTCTTC,TRBV9,17,TRBJ2-1,NA,TRBD2
CAWTLSPGSGTQYF,TGTGCCTGGACCCTCTCCCCCGGAAGTGGGACCCAGTACTTC,TRBV30,14,TRBJ2-5,NA,NA
CASASGEGLSYEQYF,TGTGCCAGCGCTTCCGGGGAGGGACTTTCCTACGAGCAGTACTTC,TRBV28,15,TRBJ2-7,NA,TRBD2
CASAYSGADTQYF,TGTGCCAGCGCATATAGTGGCGCAGATACGCAGTATTTT,TRBV9,13,TRBJ2-3,NA,NA
CASSLIGQGIGEQYF,TGCGCCAGCAGCTTGATTGGACAGGGAATCGGCGAGCAGTACTTC,TRBV5-1,15,TRBJ2-7,NA,TRBD1
CSVGRSGANVLTF,TGCAGCGTTGGTCGCTCTGGGGCCAACGTCCTGACTTTC,TRBV29-1,13,TRBJ2-6,NA,NA
CSVGRVGTNTEAFF,TGCAGCGTTGGAAGGGTAGGGACGAACACTGAAGCTTTCTTT,TRBV29-1,14,TRBJ1-1,NA,NA
CASSKPKGAWGNEQFF,TGTGCCAGCAGCAAACCAAAGGGGGCATGGGGCAATGAGCAGTTCTTC,TRBV21-1,16,TRBJ2-1,NA,NA
CAWSGLRGFEKLFF,TGTGCCTGGAGTGGACTTCGGGGGTTTGAAAAACTGTTTTTT,TRBV30,14,TRBJ1-4,NA,NA
CASSYSSGRNTEAFF,TGTGCCAGCAGTTACTCGTCAGGGAGGAACACTGAAGCTTTCTTT,TRBV6-5,15,TRBJ1-1,NA,NA
CASSPGPQVQETQYF,TGTGCCAGCAGCCCAGGACCACAGGTCCAAGAGACCCAGTACTTC,TRBV28,15,TRBJ2-5,once,NA
CATSRRGETQYF,TGTGCCACCAGCAGGCGGGGAGAGACCCAGTACTTC,TRBV15,12,TRBJ2-5,NA,NA
CASSLVAGSNEQFF,TGCGCCAGCAGCTTGGTTGCAGGAAGCAATGAGCAGTTCTTC,TRBV5-1,14,TRBJ2-1,NA,NA
CASSPQFRGPSYEQYF,TGTGCCAGCTCACCACAGTTCCGCGGGCCTAGCTACGAGCAGTACTTC,TRBV18,16,TRBJ2-7,NA,NA
CASSTGGASGYTF,TGTGCCAGCAGTACAGGGGGCGCTAGTGGCTACACCTTC,TRBV28,13,TRBJ1-2,NA,TRBD1
CASSEYLGWVSNTGELFF,TGTGCCAGCAGTGAATATCTGGGCTGGGTTTCAAACACCGGGGAGCTGTTTTTT,TRBV6-1,18,TRBJ2-2,NA,NA
CASKVGTDIPYGYTF,TGTGCCAGCAAGGTTGGGACAGATATACCCTATGGCTACACCTTC,TRBV6-1,15,TRBJ1-2,NA,TRBD1
CAWSVGADYGYTF,TGTGCCTGGAGTGTCGGGGCTGACTATGGCTACACCTTC,TRBV30,13,TRBJ1-2,once,NA
CASSPGTYGNTIYF,TGTGCCAGCAGTCCTGGGACGTACGGAAACACCATATATTTT,TRBV6-1,14,TRBJ1-3,NA,NA
CASSLRDFAEAFF,TGTGCCAGCAGTTTACGAGATTTCGCTGAAGCTTTCTTT,TRBV28,13,TRBJ1-1,few,NA
CSAQYRDGYTF,TGCAGTGCTCAGTACAGGGATGGCTACACCTTC,TRBV20-1,11,TRBJ1-2,once,NA